The 17 T cell receptor beta chains reported below all come from one sample, sequenced in a study of low-dose radiotherapy and immunotherapy resistance in tumors. First-strand cDNA used TRAV- and TRBV-specific primers, covering alpha and beta chains. TCRs underwent about 22 PCR cycles of amplification with a constant-region primer and V-primer adapter. TCRdb redid the calling of the reads with MiXCR, one entry per CDR3 protein. This table has some 11,000 distinct CDR3 sequences, over 55% appearing once. These receptors were obtained from a human donor with advanced metastatic prostate, ovarian, gallbladder or colorectal cancer (not recorded which). This table probably holds off-target reads from a library built for another chain.

The rearrangement uses TRBV20-1 and TRBJ2-1, with TRBD2 matching over 7 bases. There are 15 residues in the CDR3. V lost 3 bases to trimming and J lost 7 bases; unmatched junction nucleotides: 12. CDR1 DFQATT and CDR2 SNEGSKA come from the germline V gene (reference sequence). CDR3 nucleotides: TGCAGTGCTAGCCGACAGCGGGGCCTCCCAAATGAGCAGTTCTTC. It translates to CSASRQRGLPNEQFF.

This clonotype was recorded once. The chain combines TRBV5-5 with TRBJ2-3, with D possibly called TRBD1 or TRBD2 (5 bases each). Germline CDR1 reads SGHKS; CDR2 reads YYEKEE (reference sequence). Trimming removed 1 base from V and 5 bases from J, with 11 bases in between. This CDR3 is built from 14 residues. The CDR3 coding sequence is TGTGCCAGCAGCTTGTACGGGGCGGGAGATACGCAGTATTTT. Protein sequence: CASSLYGAGDTQYF.

This clonotype turned up a few times. The V call is TRBV11-2, the J call TRBJ2-1, with D unclear. The CDR3 has 15 amino acids. CDR1 and CDR2 from the germline V gene are SGHAT and FQNNGV. V lost 2 bases, J lost 2 bases, and 10 bases lay in between. CDR3 loop: CASSLQGRTYNEQFF. The CDR3 DNA is TGTGCCAGCAGCTTACAAGGAAGGACCTACAATGAGCAGTTCTTC.

This chain links TRBV4-2 with TRBJ2-1; 9 nucleotides agree with TRBD2. The CDR3 spans 20 residues. CDR1 and CDR2 (germline): LGHNA, YNFKEQ. Trimming removed 1 base from V and 0 bases from J; junction bases left unmatched: 13. CDR3 DNA sequence: TGTGCCAGCAGCCAAGGCGTTGGGCGGGGGGGACTAACCTCCTACAATGAGCAGTTCTTC. Protein: CASSQGVGRGGLTSYNEQFF.

V usage is TRBV6-2 or TRBV6-3 and J usage is TRBJ2-1; TRBD2 matches at 9 bases. Trimming cost V 5 bases and J 2 bases; bases outside gene matches: 7. There are 16 residues in the CDR3. Per germline, CDR1 MNHEY and CDR2 SVGEGT. CDR3 region: CASSARLAETYNEQFF. CDR3 nucleotide sequence: TGTGCCAGCAGTGCGAGACTAGCGGAGACCTACAATGAGCAGTTCTTC.

The chain links TRBV20-1 to TRBJ1-5; 9 positions match TRBD1. The CDR3 has 18 amino acids. Germline V gives CDR1 DFQATT, CDR2 SNEGSKA (reference sequence). J lost 2 bases, V lost 3 bases, and 14 bases had no gene match. The CDR3 DNA sequence: TGCAGTGCTAGTACCGGGACAGGGTTTTATACGGGCAATCAGCCCCAGCATTTT. Protein product: CSASTGTGFYTGNQPQHF.

This clonotype was counted a few times. The CDR3 sequence is CASSSGHMNTEAFF. The CDR3 DNA is TGTGCCAGCAGCTCGGGACATATGAACACTGAAGCTTTCTTT. The J gene is TRBJ1-1, the V gene TRBV6-2 or TRBV6-3; D is perhaps TRBD1 (6 bases). Germline CDR1 reads MNHEY; CDR2 reads SVGEGT. V was cut by 6 bases and J by 0 bases, with 11 bases left in between. The CDR3 extends over 14 amino acids.

The gene calls are TRBV27 and TRBJ2-4; 7 bases are a match to TRBD1. There are 17 residues in the CDR3. Germline assignment: CDR1 MNHEY and CDR2 SMNVEV (reference sequence). J was trimmed by 0 bases and V by 6 bases; bases with no gene match: 11. DNA for the CDR3: TGTGCCAGCAGACCTAGAGGGGGCGTCCAAGCCAAAAACATTCAGTACTTC. Amino acid sequence: CASRPRGGVQAKNIQYF.

The V gene is TRBV12-3 or TRBV12-4, the J gene TRBJ2-3; tentatively, D is TRBD2 (6 bases). V was pared by 5 bases and J by 4 bases, with 13 bases between. CDR3 size: 14 residues. The CDR3 region is CASSPRTGADTQYF. In DNA, the CDR3 is TGTGCCAGCAGTCCGCGGACGGGAGCAGATACGCAGTATTTT.

J is TRBJ2-4 and V is TRBV11-2; 10 nucleotides line up with TRBD1. Germline lookup yields CDR1 SGHAT and CDR2 FQNNGV. With 4 bases clipped from V and 0 bases from J, the junction kept 6 bases outside the gene matches. The CDR3 covers 17 residues. The CDR3 nucleotides read TGTGCCAGCAGCTCAAGGACAGGGGGAATAGCCAAAAACATTCAGTACTTC. Protein: CASSSRTGGIAKNIQYF.

A few counts support this clonotype. The genes are TRBV29-1 and TRBJ1-1; D remains ambiguous. V lost 4 bases and J lost 1, with 7 bases in between. The CDR3 covers 12 residues. The germline CDR1 and CDR2 sequences are SQVTM and ANQGSEA. CDR3 sequence: CSVVEGNTEAFF. CDR3 nucleotide sequence: TGCAGCGTTGTTGAGGGGAACACTGAAGCTTTCTTT.

This clonotype was observed a single time. The chain employs TRBV10-3 and TRBJ2-3; D might be TRBD1 (6 bases). CDR3 length: 11 amino acids. V lost 5 bases, J lost 8 bases, and 8 bases lay in between. Germline V gene sequence: CDR1 ENHRY, CDR2 SYGVKD. CDR3 in amino acids: CAISKGVTQYF. The CDR3 nucleotides are TGTGCCATCAGTAAGGGGGTTACGCAGTATTTT.

V and J are TRBV15 and TRBJ2-2; D is possibly TRBD2 (6 bases). CDR1 is LNHNV, CDR2 YYDKDF, per germline (reference sequence). This CDR3 is built from 14 residues. V shed 0 bases and J shed 5 bases, with 7 bases lying between them. The CDR3 DNA reads as TGTGCCACCAGCAGAGAGGGGAGGACCGGGGAGCTGTTTTTT. This codes for CATSREGRTGELFF. Drawing the rest from reference TRBV15 and TRBJ2-2, the complete variable domain is DAMVIQNPRYQVTQFGKPVTLSCSQTLNHNVMYWYQQKSSQAPKLLFHYYDKDFNNEADTPDNFQSRRPNTSFCFLDIRSPGLGDTAMYLCATSREGRTGELFFGEGSRLTVL.

The rearrangement links TRBV6-2 or TRBV6-3 to TRBJ1-1; D remains unclear. Germline lookup yields CDR1 MNHEY and CDR2 SVGEGT. The CDR3 runs to 15 residues. Trimming removed 2 bases from V and 5 bases from J, with 15 bases in between. CDR3 sequence: CASSYPAGTSTEAFF. In nucleotides, the CDR3 is TGTGCCAGCAGTTACCCAGCAGGTACGTCTACTGAAGCTTTCTTT.

This clonotype was recorded a few times. This chain connects TRBV12-3 or TRBV12-4 to TRBJ2-3; no clear D gene. The CDR3 has 15 amino acids. V lost 6 bases, J lost 1 base, and 14 bases lay in between. CDR3 sequence reads: CASSRQVVGTDTQYF. The CDR3 DNA sequence: TGTGCCAGCAGCCGACAAGTTGTCGGCACAGATACGCAGTATTTT.

V usage is TRBV28 and J usage is TRBJ1-2; 8 bases map to TRBD1. Germline V gives CDR1 MDHEN, CDR2 SYDVKM. The CDR3 loop spans 12 amino acids. Unmatched junction bases numbered 2, after V lost 2 bases and J lost 9 bases. CDR3 nucleotides: TGTGCCAGCAGTTTAGCAGGGGGCCGCTACACCTTC. Translating gives CASSLAGGRYTF.

The rearrangement links TRBV7-9 to TRBJ2-2; possibly TRBD1 for D (7 bases). Germline V gene data show CDR1 as SEHNR and CDR2 as FQNEAQ (reference sequence). The germline V and J ends were trimmed by 4 bases and 4 bases, with 19 bases remaining between them. This CDR3 comprises 17 residues. The CDR3 here is CASSSRSTGRSTGELFF. The CDR3 DNA sequence: TGTGCCAGCAGCTCCCGTTCGACAGGGAGGAGCACCGGGGAGCTGTTTTTT.